What follows are 14 T cell receptor beta chains derived from one specimen sequenced in a study of blood T cell repertoires in COVID-19. Clones were sequenced by immunoSEQ multiplex PCR, and TCRdb holds only the in-frame ones, with some missing. The sample has 150,000 to 200,000 clones; more than 70% are singletons. Material: peripheral blood. These receptors originate from a man over 45 who had recovered from COVID-19.

The V and J genes are TRBV7-2 and TRBJ1-5; D unclear. The length of the CDR3 is 12 residues. Trimming took 5 bases from V and 3 from J, leaving 5 bases between them. Germline loops: CDR1 SGHTA, CDR2 FQGNSA. The CDR3 DNA reads as TGTGCCAGCAGCCAATCCAATCAGCCCCAGCATTTT. This encodes CASSQSNQPQHF.

The chain joins TRBV27 to TRBJ2-7; 8 nucleotides align to TRBD1. Germline trimming cut 10 bases from V and 2 bases from J; bases unmatched to any gene: 7. Germline V lookup: CDR1 MNHEY, CDR2 SMNVEV (reference sequence). This CDR3 region has 13 residues. The CDR3 spells CANMRTGTYEQYF. The CDR3 DNA is TGTGCCAACATGCGGACAGGGACCTACGAGCAGTACTTC.

The chain uses TRBV18 and TRBJ2-3; D perhaps matches TRBD2 (6 bases). Trimming shortened V by 6 bases and J by 4 bases, and 23 bases separated the two germline ends. CDR1 and CDR2 (germline): KGHSH, LQKENI. The CDR3 loop spans 17 amino acids. The CDR3 spells CASSLSSGLSWPDTQYF. The CDR3 bases are TGTGCCAGCTCCCTTTCCTCGGGACTCTCGTGGCCAGATACGCAGTATTTT.

V gene TRBV27 combines with J gene TRBJ1-2; perhaps TRBD1 as D (6 bases). The V gene lost 1 base and the J gene lost 6 bases, with 21 bases spanning the gap. In germline, CDR1 is MNHEY, CDR2 SMNVEV (reference sequence). This CDR3 comprises 17 residues. The CDR3 loop reads CASSLWPPGYTGNGYTF. The CDR3 bases are TGTGCCAGCAGTTTATGGCCTCCCGGATACACAGGGAATGGCTACACCTTC.

This clone was found a few times. The V call is TRBV4-3, the J call TRBJ1-2, with TRBD1 matching 10 bases. In germline, CDR1 is LGHNA, CDR2 YSLEER. The V and J ends lost 2 bases and 2 bases, in that order; junction bases with no gene match: 8. The CDR3 covers 17 residues. The CDR3 nucleotides read TGCGCCAGCAGCCAACAGGGGACAGGGGTTTTCAACTATGGCTACACCTTC. It yields the protein CASSQQGTGVFNYGYTF.

This chain connects TRBV7-6 to TRBJ2-3; the D gene is possibly TRBD2 (6 bases). CDR3 length equals 15 residues. V lost 5 bases and J lost 1, with 13 bases in between. From germline, CDR1 is SGHVS and CDR2 FNYEAQ. The CDR3 is CASSGPASGTDTQYF. CDR3 in DNA: TGTGCCAGCAGCGGCCCCGCTAGCGGCACAGATACGCAGTATTTT.

The genes are TRBV6-9 and TRBJ1-4, with 8 bases fitting TRBD1. Germline V CDR1 and CDR2: MNHGY, SVAAGI. Trimming removed 6 bases from V and 6 bases from J; junction bases left unmatched: 9. The CDR3 loop spans 15 amino acids. In DNA form, the CDR3 reads TGTGCCAGCAGAAAATACGACAGGGGTGATGAAAAACTGTTTTTT. Amino acid sequence: CASRKYDRGDEKLFF.

V gene TRBV6-1 combines with J gene TRBJ2-1; D gene unclear. CDR1 and CDR2 (germline): MNHNS, SASEGT. Trimming shortened V by 3 bases and J by 5 bases, and 14 bases separated the two germline ends. The CDR3 covers 15 residues. CDR3 loop: CASSETRVSHNEQFF. In nucleotides, the CDR3 is TGTGCCAGCAGTGAGACCCGGGTATCCCACAATGAGCAGTTCTTC.

The count of this clone is one. V and J are TRBV6-5 and TRBJ1-6; D is ambiguous. In germline, CDR1 is MNHEY, CDR2 SVGAGI. The CDR3 covers 14 residues. V lost 6 bases, J lost 5 bases, and 11 bases lay in between. The CDR3 bases are TGTGCCAGCAGACCGGCGGCGGATAATTCACCCCTCCACTTT. Amino acids: CASRPAADNSPLHF.

The chain combines TRBV7-2 with TRBJ2-7; TRBD2 agrees at 10 bases. Trimming cost V 3 bases and J 0 bases; bases outside gene matches: 5. The CDR3 covers 16 residues. CDR1 and CDR2 (germline): SGHTA, FQGNSA. The CDR3 bases are TGTGCCAGCAGCTTGGGGACTAGCGCATTCTCCTACGAGCAGTACTTC. Amino acids: CASSLGTSAFSYEQYF.

This clone came up once. This sequence joins TRBV27 and TRBJ2-1; tentatively, D is TRBD1 (5 bases). This CDR3 is built from 11 residues. Trimming pared 8 bases from V and 5 bases from J, leaving 7 bases between. Germline CDR1 and CDR2: MNHEY and SMNVEV (reference sequence). The CDR3 coding sequence is TGTGCCAGCGCAGGGAACAATGAGCAGTTCTTC. It specifies CASAGNNEQFF.

The rearrangement joins TRBV10-3 to TRBJ2-7; TRBD1 agrees at 9 bases. CDR3 length: 15 amino acids. The germline V gene encodes CDR1 ENHRY and CDR2 SYGVKD. Losses at the gene ends were 0 bases for V and 6 bases for J; bases not matched to a gene: 6. Written as DNA, the CDR3 is TGTGCCATCAGTGAGTCGGGACAGGGCACAAGCGAGCAGTACTTC. This translates into CAISESGQGTSEQYF.

The chain links TRBV19 to TRBJ1-2; tentatively, D is TRBD1 (6 bases). The germline V and J ends were trimmed by 3 bases and 2 bases, with 13 bases remaining between them. The CDR3 extends over 15 amino acids. In germline, CDR1 is LNHDA, CDR2 SQIVND (reference sequence). The DNA of the CDR3 is TGTGCCAGTAGTATTCAGGCAGGGGCGAACTATGGCTACACCTTC. Its protein product is CASSIQAGANYGYTF.

The rearrangement joins TRBV2 to TRBJ2-5; 8 bases line up with TRBD1. V shed 3 bases, J shed 5 bases, and the junction held 5 bases outside the gene matches. The CDR3 contains 14 residues. CDR1 and CDR2 from the germline V gene are SNHLY and FYNNEI. The CDR3 loop reads CASSDRTGKETQYF. The CDR3 region has the DNA TGTGCCAGCAGTGACAGGACAGGGAAGGAGACCCAGTACTTC.